Listed below are T cell receptor beta chains from one sample, sequenced in a study of response to subunit inactivated influenza vaccine. MiXCR, applied by TCRdb to the RT-PCR reads, yields one record per CDR3 protein. This sample yields roughly 520,000 distinct CDR3 sequences, of which 25% are seen a single time; around 1.8% belongs to the top ten. The sample here was CD4+ T cells sorted from PBMCs, taken 5 to 6 days after vaccination. Every receptor here comes from a man between 50 and 59 years old who received an inactivated influenza vaccine. CDR3s include the opening cysteine and the closing phenylalanine or tryptophan. A D gene is named only where the DNA matches it firmly. Clone sizes are given selectively: once, few, many, or a class where the clone is expanded.

V	J	size	D	CDR3	DNA
TRBV29-1	TRBJ2-1	few	TRBD2	CSVVREGRNEQFF	TGCAGCGTTGTGCGGGAGGGCCGCAATGAGCAGTTCTTC
TRBV28	TRBJ1-6	-	TRBD1	CASSFLPGQGRPNSPLHF	TGTGCCAGCAGTTTCCTTCCGGGACAGGGGAGACCTAATTCACCCCTCCACTTT
TRBV10-3	TRBJ1-4	few	-	CAIGVAANEKLFF	TGTGCCATCGGAGTGGCGGCTAATGAAAAACTGTTTTTT
TRBV24-1	TRBJ2-2	-	TRBD1	CATSDPGQGTGELFF	TGTGCCACCAGTGACCCGGGACAGGGAACCGGGGAGCTGTTTTTT
TRBV27	TRBJ2-3	few	-	CASSLSAGASTDTQYF	TGTGCCAGCAGTTTATCAGCTGGGGCTAGCACAGATACGCAGTATTTT
TRBV5-1	TRBJ2-7	many	TRBD2	CASSLGASGSYEQYF	TGCGCCAGCAGCTTGGGGGCTAGCGGGAGTTACGAGCAGTACTTC
TRBV6-1	TRBJ1-6	few	TRBD1	CAIRRDRNSPLHF	TGTGCCATCAGGAGGGACAGGAATTCACCCCTCCACTTT
TRBV2	TRBJ2-1	-	TRBD2	CASSEPGLAGRNEQFF	TGTGCCAGCAGTGAGCCGGGACTAGCGGGAAGGAATGAGCAGTTCTTC
TRBV20-1	TRBJ1-4	few	-	CSAFRDPGNEKLFF	TGCAGTGCTTTCAGGGACCCCGGGAATGAAAAACTGTTTTTT
TRBV4-3	TRBJ2-6	few	-	CASSQEVLSSGANVLTF	TGCGCCAGCAGCCAAGAGGTTCTCTCCTCTGGGGCCAACGTCCTGACTTTC
TRBV7-9	TRBJ1-6	-	TRBD1	CASSGTGGFSPLHF	TGTGCCAGCAGTGGTACAGGGGGTTTCTCACCCCTCCACTTT
TRBV7-9	TRBJ1-5	few	-	CASSVGGPQHF	TGTGCCAGCAGCGTCGGGGGGCCCCAGCATTTT
TRBV27	TRBJ1-5	few	-	CASSLNPQGQPQHF	TGTGCCAGCAGTTTAAATCCCCAGGGGCAGCCCCAGCATTTT
TRBV5-1	TRBJ2-1	once	-	CASSPYRYNEQFF	TGCGCCAGCAGCCCCTATCGTTACAATGAGCAGTTCTTC
TRBV6-2/TRBV6-3	TRBJ2-5	few	TRBD2	CASTNSRGGETQYF	TGTGCCAGCACCAACTCACGGGGGGGAGAGACCCAGTACTTC
TRBV28	TRBJ2-1	-	-	CAVRSTDSYNEQFF	TGTGCCGTCCGCTCGACAGACTCCTACAATGAGCAGTTCTTC
TRBV28	TRBJ2-7	few	TRBD1	CASSLSGQGGGGEQYF	TGTGCCAGCAGTTTATCCGGACAGGGTGGAGGTGGCGAGCAGTACTTC
TRBV6-2/TRBV6-3	TRBJ2-1	-	TRBD2	CASSFGGSAGEQFF	TGTGCCAGCAGTTTTGGCGGGAGTGCGGGTGAGCAGTTCTTC
TRBV7-3	TRBJ2-1	few	-	CASSLMSTSPKQFF	TGTGCCAGCAGCTTAATGTCTACTAGCCCCAAACAGTTCTTC
TRBV20-1	TRBJ1-4	-	TRBD1	CSARAGGLVYEKLFF	TGCAGTGCTAGGGCAGGGGGCCTAGTCTATGAAAAACTGTTTTTT
TRBV5-1	TRBJ2-1	few	TRBD2	CASSLGTSGTLNEQFF	TGCGCCAGCAGCTTGGGGACTAGCGGGACTCTTAATGAGCAGTTCTTC
TRBV20-1	TRBJ1-5	-	-	CSARELMGNQPQHF	TGCAGTGCTAGAGAGCTGATGGGTAATCAGCCCCAGCATTTT
TRBV5-1	TRBJ2-7	few	TRBD2	CANHLSGGPYEQYF	TGCGCCAACCATCTCTCGGGGGGACCCTACGAGCAGTACTTC
TRBV12-3/TRBV12-4	TRBJ1-6	few	-	CASSLGSFSPLHF	TGTGCCAGCAGTTTGGGTTCGTTTTCACCCCTCCACTTT
TRBV12-3/TRBV12-4	TRBJ2-3	many	-	CASSPGGSDTQYF	TGTGCCAGCAGTCCTGGGGGGTCAGATACGCAGTATTTT
TRBV5-1	TRBJ2-5	-	TRBD1	CASSSGQGMQTQYF	TGCGCCAGCAGCTCCGGACAGGGGATGCAGACCCAGTACTTC
TRBV12-3/TRBV12-4	TRBJ1-6	few	-	CASSSRSSYNSPLHF	TGTGCCAGCAGTTCGAGGAGCTCCTATAATTCACCCCTCCACTTT
TRBV20-1	TRBJ1-1	few	-	CSAPRENTEAFF	TGCAGTGCGCCTCGCGAGAACACTGAAGCTTTCTTT
TRBV28	TRBJ2-7	-	-	CASSFVQTPSYEQYF	TGTGCCAGCAGTTTTGTACAGACTCCTTCCTACGAGCAGTACTTC
TRBV20-1	TRBJ2-4	few	TRBD1	CSARDLNRGAKNIQYF	TGCAGTGCTAGAGACCTAAACAGGGGTGCCAAAAACATTCAGTACTTC
TRBV20-1	TRBJ2-7	few	TRBD2	CSAVRTSGSYEQYF	TGCAGTGCTGTCCGGACTAGCGGGTCCTACGAGCAGTACTTC
TRBV5-1	TRBJ2-2	once	-	CASSTQTTGAGELFF	TGCGCCAGCAGCACCCAGACCACTGGGGCCGGGGAGCTGTTTTTT
TRBV10-3	TRBJ2-7	few	TRBD1	CAIRKSTGTVNEQYF	TGTGCCATCAGGAAATCCACCGGGACAGTGAACGAGCAGTACTTC
TRBV21-1	TRBJ2-3	few	-	CASSKLAGAPDTQYF	TGTGCCAGCAGCAAGTTAGCGGGAGCCCCAGATACGCAGTATTTT
TRBV14	TRBJ2-3	few	-	CASSQGGILTDTQYF	TGTGCCAGCAGCCAGGGCGGGATTCTCACAGATACGCAGTATTTT
TRBV7-2	TRBJ2-1	-	-	CASSPGGLNNEQFF	TGTGCCAGCAGCCCAGGGGGACTAAACAATGAGCAGTTCTTC
TRBV12-3/TRBV12-4	TRBJ2-3	-	TRBD2	CASSLVRLAGGDTQYF	TGTGCCAGCAGTTTAGTAAGGCTAGCGGGGGGAGATACGCAGTATTTT